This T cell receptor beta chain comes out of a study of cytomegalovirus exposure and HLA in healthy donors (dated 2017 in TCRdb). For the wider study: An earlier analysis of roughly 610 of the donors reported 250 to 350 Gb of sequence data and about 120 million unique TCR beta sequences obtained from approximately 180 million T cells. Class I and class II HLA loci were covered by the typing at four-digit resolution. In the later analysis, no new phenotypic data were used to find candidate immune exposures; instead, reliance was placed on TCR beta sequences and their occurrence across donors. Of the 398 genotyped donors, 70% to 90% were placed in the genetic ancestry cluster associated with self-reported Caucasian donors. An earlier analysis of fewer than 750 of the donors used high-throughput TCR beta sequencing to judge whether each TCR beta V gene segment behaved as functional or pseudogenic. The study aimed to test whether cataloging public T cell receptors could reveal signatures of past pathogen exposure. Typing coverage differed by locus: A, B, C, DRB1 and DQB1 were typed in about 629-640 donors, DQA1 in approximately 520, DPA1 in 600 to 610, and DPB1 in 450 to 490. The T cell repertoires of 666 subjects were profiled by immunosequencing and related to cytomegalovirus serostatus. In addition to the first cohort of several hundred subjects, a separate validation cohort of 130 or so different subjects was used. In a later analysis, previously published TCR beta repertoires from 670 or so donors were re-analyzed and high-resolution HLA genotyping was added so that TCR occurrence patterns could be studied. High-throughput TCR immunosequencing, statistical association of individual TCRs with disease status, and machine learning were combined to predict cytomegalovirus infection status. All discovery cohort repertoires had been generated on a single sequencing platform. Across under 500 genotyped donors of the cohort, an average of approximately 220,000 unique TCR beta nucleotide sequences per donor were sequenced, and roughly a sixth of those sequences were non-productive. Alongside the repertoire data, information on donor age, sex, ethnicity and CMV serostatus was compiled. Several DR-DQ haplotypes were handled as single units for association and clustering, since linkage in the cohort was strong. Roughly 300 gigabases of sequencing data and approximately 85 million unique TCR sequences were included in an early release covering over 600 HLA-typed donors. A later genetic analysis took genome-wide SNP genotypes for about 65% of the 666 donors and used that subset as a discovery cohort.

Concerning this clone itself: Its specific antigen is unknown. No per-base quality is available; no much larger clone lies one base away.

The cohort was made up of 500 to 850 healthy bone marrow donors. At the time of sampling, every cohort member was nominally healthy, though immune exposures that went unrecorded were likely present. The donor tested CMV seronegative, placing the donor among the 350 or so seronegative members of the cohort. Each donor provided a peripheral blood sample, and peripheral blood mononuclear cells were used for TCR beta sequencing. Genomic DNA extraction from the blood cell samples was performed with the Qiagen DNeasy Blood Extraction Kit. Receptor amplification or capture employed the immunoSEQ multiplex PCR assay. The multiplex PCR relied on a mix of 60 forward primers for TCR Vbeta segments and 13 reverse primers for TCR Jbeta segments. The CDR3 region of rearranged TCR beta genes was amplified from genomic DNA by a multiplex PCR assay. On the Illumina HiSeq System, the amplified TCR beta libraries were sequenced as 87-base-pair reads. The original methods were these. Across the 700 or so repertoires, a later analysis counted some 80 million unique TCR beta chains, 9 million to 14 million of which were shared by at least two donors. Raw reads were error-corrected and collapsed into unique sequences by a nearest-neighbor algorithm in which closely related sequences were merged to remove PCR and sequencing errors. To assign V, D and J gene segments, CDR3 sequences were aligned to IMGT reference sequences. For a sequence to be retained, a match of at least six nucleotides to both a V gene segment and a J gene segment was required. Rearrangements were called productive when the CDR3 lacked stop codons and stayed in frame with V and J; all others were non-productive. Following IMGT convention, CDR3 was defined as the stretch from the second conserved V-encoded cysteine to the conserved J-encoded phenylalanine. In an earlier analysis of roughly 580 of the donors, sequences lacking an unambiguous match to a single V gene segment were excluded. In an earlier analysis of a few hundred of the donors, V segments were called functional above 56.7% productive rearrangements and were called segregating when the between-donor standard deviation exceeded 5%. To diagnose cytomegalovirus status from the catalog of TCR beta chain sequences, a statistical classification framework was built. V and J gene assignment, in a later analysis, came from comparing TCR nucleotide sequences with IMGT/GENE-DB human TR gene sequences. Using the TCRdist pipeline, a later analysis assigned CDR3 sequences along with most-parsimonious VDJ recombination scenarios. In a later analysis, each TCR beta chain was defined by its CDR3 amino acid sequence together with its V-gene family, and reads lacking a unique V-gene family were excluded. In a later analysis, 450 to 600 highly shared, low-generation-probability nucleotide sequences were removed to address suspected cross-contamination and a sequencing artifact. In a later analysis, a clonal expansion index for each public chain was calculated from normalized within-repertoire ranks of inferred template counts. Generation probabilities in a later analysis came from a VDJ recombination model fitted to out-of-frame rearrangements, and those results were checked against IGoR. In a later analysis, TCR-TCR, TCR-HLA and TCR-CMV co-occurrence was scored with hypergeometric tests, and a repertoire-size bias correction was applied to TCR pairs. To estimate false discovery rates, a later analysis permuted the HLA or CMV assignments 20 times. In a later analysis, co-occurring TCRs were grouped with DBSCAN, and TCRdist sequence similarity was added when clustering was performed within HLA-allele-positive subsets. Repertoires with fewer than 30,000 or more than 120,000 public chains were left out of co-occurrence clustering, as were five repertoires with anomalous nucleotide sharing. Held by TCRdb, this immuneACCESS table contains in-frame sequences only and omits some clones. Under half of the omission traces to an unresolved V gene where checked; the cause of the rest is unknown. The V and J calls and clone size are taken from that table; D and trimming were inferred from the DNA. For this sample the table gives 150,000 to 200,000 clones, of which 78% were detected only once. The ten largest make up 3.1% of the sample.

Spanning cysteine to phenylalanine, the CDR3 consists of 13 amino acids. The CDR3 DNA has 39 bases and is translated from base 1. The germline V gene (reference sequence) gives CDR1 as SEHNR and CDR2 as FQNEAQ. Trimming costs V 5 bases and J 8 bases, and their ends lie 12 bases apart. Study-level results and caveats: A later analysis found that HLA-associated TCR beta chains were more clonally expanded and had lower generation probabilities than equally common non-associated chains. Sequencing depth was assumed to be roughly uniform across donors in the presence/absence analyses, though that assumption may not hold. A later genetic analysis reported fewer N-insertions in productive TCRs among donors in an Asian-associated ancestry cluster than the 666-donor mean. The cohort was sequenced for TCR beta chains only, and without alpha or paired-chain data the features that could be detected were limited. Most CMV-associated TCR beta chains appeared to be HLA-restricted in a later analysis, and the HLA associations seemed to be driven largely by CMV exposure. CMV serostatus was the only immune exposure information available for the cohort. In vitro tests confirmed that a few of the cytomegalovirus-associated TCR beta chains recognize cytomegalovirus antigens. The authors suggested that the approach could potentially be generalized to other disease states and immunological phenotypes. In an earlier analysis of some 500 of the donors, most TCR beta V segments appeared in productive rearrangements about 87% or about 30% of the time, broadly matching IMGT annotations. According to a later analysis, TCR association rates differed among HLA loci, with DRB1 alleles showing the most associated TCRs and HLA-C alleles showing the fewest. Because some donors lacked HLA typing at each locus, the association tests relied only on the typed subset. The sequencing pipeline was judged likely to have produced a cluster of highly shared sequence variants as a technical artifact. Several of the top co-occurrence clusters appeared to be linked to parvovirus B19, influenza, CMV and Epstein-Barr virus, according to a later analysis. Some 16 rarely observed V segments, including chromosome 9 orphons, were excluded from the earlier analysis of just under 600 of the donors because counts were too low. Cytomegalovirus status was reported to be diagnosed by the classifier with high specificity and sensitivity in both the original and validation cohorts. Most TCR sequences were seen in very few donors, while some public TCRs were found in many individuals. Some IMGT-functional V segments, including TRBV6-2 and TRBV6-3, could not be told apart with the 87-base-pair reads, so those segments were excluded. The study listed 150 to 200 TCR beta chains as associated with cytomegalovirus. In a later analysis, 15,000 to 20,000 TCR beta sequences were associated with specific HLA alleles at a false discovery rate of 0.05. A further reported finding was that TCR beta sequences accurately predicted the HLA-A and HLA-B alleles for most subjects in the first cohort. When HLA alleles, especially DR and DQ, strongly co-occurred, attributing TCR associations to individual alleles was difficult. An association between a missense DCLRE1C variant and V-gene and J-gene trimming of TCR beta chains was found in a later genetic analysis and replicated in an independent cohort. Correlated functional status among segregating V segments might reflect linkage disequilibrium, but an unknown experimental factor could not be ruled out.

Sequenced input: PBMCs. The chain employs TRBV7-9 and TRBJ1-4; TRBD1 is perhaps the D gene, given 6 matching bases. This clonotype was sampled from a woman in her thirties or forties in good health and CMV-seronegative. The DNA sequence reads TGTGCCAGCAGCCGGGACATCGCAGAAAAACTGTTTTTT. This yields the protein CASSRDIAEKLFF.